This T cell receptor beta chain was sequenced during a study of blood T cell repertoires in COVID-19. The V gene end was trimmed by 6 bases and the J gene end by 9 bases; junction bases not matched to a gene: 21. Germline values: CDR1 SGHTA, CDR2 FQGNSA. The CDR3 runs to 18 residues. TCRdb's table, derived via immunoSEQ multiplex PCR, lists solely in-frame clones and lacks some. The sample lists over 200,000 clones; around 87% were seen once. The sequenced sample consisted of peripheral blood. This receptor was identified in a woman between 50 and 59 years old with acute or convalescent COVID-19. The rearrangement links TRBV7-2 to TRBJ2-1; 9 bases align to TRBD2. This CDR3 is CASRLGVAGGQFGSEQFF. CDR3 sequence (DNA): TGTGCCAGCAGACTAGGGGTGGCGGGGGGGCAGTTTGGTAGTGAGCAGTTCTTC.